This T cell receptor (beta chain) emerged from a study of T cell changes during pregnancy in multiple sclerosis (dated by TCRdb to 2018 to 2020). Background on the whole study: Changes in the T cell repertoire over the course of pregnancy were examined in this study in women with multiple sclerosis.

The cysteine opens and the phenylalanine closes a CDR3 of 17 amino acids. Of the read, only the CDR3 DNA is kept; its 51 bases are in frame from base 1. The germline V gene gives CDR1 as WSHSY and CDR2 as SAAADI. V gives up 0 bases and J gives up 1 base, and the segment between their germline ends measures 13 bases. With regard to this clone: Its antigen is not yet known. No much larger clone is present one base from it, and per-base qualities are unavailable.

To prepare the library, the immunoSEQ multiplex PCR assay was applied. What TCRdb holds here is the immuneACCESS table cut down to in-frame rearrangements. Part of the clones is not present; checked against another copy, under half of the missing clones reflect an unresolved V gene, and the others are unexplained. The sample table lists around 60,000 clones, approximately 91% of them with a count of one. 1.5% to 2% of the sample goes to the ten largest clones. Specimen: peripheral blood, collected in the first trimester of pregnancy. The sequence was collected from a female donor with multiple sclerosis, enrolled in a pregnancy study. The rearrangement combines TRBV10-2 with TRBJ2-1; TRBD2 could be the D gene, as 7 bases match. The DNA sequence is as follows: TGCGCCAGCAGTGAGTCCTGGGGGGGGGCGTCCTACAATGAGCAGTTCTTC. It specifies CASSESWGGASYNEQFF.